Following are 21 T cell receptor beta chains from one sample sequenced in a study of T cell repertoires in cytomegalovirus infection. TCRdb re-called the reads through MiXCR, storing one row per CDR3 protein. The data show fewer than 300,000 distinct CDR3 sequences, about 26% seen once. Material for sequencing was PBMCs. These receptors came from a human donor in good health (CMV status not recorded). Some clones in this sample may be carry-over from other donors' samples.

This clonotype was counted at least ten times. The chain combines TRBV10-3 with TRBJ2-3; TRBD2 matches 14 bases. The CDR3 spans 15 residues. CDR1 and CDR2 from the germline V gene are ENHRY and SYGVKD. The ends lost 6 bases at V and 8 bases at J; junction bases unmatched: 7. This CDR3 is CAISGTSGRVGTQYF. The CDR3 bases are TGTGCCATCAGCGGGACTAGCGGGAGAGTTGGTACGCAGTATTTT.

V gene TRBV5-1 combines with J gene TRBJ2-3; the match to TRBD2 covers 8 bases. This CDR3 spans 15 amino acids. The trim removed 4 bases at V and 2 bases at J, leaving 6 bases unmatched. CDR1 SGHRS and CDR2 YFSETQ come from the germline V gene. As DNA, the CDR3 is TGCGCCAGCAGCCCCGGGGGGGGCCTCACAGATACGCAGTATTTT. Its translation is CASSPGGGLTDTQYF.

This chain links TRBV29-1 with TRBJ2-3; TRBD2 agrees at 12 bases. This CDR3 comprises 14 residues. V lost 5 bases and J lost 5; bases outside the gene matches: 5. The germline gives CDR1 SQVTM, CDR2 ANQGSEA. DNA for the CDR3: TGCAGCGTTAAGCTAGCGGGAGGGAGAGATACGCAGTATTTT. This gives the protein CSVKLAGGRDTQYF.

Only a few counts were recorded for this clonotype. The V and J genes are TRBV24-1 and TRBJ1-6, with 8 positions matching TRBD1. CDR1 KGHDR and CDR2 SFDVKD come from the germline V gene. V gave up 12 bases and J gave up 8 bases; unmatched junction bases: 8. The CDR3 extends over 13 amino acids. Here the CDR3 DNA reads TGTGCCGCCGGCCAGGGGGCGGATTCACCCCTCCACTTT. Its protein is CAAGQGADSPLHF.

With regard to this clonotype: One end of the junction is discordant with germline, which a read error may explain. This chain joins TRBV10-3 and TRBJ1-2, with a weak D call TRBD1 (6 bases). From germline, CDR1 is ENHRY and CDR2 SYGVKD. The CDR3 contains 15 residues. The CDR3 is CAISDSREDSHGCTF. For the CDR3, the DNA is TGTGCCATCAGTGACTCACGGGAGGACAGCCATGGCTGCACCTTC.

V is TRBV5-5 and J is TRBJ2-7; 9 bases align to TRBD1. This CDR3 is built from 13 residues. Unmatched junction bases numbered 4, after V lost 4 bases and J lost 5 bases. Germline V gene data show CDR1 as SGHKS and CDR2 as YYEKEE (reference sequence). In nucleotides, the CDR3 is TGTGCCAGCAGCGGGACAGGGCCCCACGAGCAGTACTTC. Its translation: CASSGTGPHEQYF.

CDR3 bases: TGTGCCAGCAGCCTTTACCGGGTTGGGGAGCAGTTCTTC. Protein product: CASSLYRVGEQFF. J is TRBJ2-1 and V is TRBV7-3, with D unresolved. The ends were cut back, 5 bases at V and 10 bases at J, with 15 bases in the middle. CDR1 and CDR2 (germline): SGHTA, FQGTGA. The CDR3 runs 13 residues.

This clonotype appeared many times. CDR3: CASSSASARDTQYF. For the CDR3, the DNA is TGTGCCAGCAGCTCAGCTTCAGCCAGAGATACGCAGTATTTT. The rearrangement links TRBV7-2 to TRBJ2-3; the D is unclear. The V and J ends lost 4 bases and 5 bases respectively, with 13 bases between them. The CDR3 extends over 14 amino acids. CDR1 is SGHTA, CDR2 FQGNSA, per germline.

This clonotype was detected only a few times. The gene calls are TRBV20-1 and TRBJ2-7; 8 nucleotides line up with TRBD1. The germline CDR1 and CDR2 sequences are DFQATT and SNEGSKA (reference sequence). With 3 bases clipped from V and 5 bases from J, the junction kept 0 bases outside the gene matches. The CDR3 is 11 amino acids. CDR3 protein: CSARDRDEQYF. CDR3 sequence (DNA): TGCAGTGCTAGGGACAGGGACGAGCAGTACTTC.

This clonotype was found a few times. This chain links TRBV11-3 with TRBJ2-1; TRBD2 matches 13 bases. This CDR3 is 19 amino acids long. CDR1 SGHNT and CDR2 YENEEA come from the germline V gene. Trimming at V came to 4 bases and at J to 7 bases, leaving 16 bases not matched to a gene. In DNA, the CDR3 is TGTGCCAGCAGCTCCCGGACTAGCGGGGGCCTTTTAGTGAAGAATGAGCAGTTCTTC. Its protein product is CASSSRTSGGLLVKNEQFF.

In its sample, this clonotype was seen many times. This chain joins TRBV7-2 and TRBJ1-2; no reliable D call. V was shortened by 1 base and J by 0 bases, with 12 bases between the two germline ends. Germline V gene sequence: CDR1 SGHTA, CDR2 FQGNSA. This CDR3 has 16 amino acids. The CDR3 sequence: CASSLVISHSNYGYTF. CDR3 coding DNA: TGTGCCAGCAGCTTAGTAATCAGCCACTCTAACTATGGCTACACCTTC. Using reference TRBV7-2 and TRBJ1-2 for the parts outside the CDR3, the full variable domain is GAGVSQSPSNKVTEKGKDVELRCDPISGHTALYWYRQSLGQGLEFLIYFQGNSAPDKSGLPSDRFSAERTGGSVSTLTIQRTQQEDSAVYLCASSLVISHSNYGYTFGSGTRLTVV.

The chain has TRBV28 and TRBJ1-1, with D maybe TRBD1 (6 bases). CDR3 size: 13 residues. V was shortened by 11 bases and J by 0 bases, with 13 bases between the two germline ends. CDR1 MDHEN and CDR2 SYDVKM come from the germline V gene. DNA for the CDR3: TGTGCCGCCGAGGGGACAATGAACACTGAAGCTTTCTTT. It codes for CAAEGTMNTEAFF.

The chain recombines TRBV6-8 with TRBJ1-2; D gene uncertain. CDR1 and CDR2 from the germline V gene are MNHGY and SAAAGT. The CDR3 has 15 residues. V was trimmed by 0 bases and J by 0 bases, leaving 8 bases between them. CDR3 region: CASSYSSVANYGYTF. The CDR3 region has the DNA TGTGCCAGCAGTTACTCGTCCGTTGCTAACTATGGCTACACCTTC.

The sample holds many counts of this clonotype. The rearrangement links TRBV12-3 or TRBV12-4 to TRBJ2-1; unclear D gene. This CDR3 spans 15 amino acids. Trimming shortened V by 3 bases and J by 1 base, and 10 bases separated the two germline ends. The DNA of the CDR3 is TGTGCCAGCAGTTTTCCCCCCCTTTCCTACAATGAGCAGTTCTTC. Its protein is CASSFPPLSYNEQFF.

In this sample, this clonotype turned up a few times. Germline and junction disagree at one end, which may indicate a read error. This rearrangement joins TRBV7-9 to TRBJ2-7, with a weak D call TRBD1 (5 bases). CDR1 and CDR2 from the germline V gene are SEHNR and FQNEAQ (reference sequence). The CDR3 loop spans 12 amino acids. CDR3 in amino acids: CASSLAGPAWDF. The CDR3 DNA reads TGTGCCAGCAGCTTAGCGGGGCCGGCGTGGGACTTC.

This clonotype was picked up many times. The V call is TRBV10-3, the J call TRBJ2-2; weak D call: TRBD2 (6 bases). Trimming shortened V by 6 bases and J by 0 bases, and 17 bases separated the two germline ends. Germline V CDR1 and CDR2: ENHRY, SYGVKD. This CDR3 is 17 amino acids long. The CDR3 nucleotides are TGTGCCATCAGCCGCGGGACTCCGGTCACGAACACCGGGGAGCTGTTTTTT. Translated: CAISRGTPVTNTGELFF.

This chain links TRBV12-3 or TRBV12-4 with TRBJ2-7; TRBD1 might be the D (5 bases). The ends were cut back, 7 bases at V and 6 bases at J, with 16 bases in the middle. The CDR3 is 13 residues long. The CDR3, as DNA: TGTGCCAGCACCCGCGGCAGGGCCAGCGAGCAGTACTTC. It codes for CASTRGRASEQYF.

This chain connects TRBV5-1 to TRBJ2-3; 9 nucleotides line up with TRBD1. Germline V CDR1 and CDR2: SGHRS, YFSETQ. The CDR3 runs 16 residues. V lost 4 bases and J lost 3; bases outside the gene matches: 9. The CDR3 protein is CASSPEPQGATDTQYF. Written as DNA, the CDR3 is TGCGCCAGCAGCCCGGAACCACAGGGGGCAACAGATACGCAGTATTTT.

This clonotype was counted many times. The CDR3 spells CASSLASGSGTDTQYF. The CDR3 coding sequence is TGTGCCAGCAGCTTAGCTAGCGGGAGTGGAACAGATACGCAGTATTTT. The chain combines TRBV7-2 with TRBJ2-3; 9 bases match TRBD2. Per germline, CDR1 SGHTA and CDR2 FQGNSA. The trim removed 0 bases at V and 3 bases at J, leaving 4 bases unmatched. CDR3 size: 16 residues.

DNA for the CDR3: TGTGCCAGCAGCTTAGCTGCTAACGATGAGCAGTTCTTC. As protein: CASSLAANDEQFF. This chain joins TRBV7-2 and TRBJ2-1; D is unresolved. Trimming took off 0 bases at V and 8 bases at J, with 8 bases between the two ends. Per germline, CDR1 SGHTA and CDR2 FQGNSA. The length of the CDR3 is 13 residues.

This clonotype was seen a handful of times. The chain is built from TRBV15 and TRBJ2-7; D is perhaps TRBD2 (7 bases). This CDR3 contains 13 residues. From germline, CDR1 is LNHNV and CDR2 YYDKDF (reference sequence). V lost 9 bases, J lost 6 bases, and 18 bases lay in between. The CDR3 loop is CATTGGSFGEQYF. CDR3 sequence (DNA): TGTGCCACTACGGGGGGCAGTTTTGGCGAGCAGTACTTC.